This T cell receptor beta chain stems from a study of shared clonotypes between healthy human individuals. For the study at large: Ranging from 18 to 49 in age, donors were two women and a few men. Points from the study as a whole: The genetic and exposure-history diversity represented was limited by few donors. Rarefaction indicated that sorted-subset sequencing remained incomplete although depth was large.

V was pared by 0 bases and J by 4 bases, with 9 bases between. This CDR3 spans 15 amino acids. The germline V gene encodes CDR1 MDHEN and CDR2 SYDVKM. Naivety among CD8 cells was defined by CD45RO negativity and positive CCR7 selection, thereby excluding terminally differentiated effector memory CD45RA+ cells. Sorted-subset replicate PCR reactions were performed with about 200 ng DNA, corresponding to roughly 30,000 T cell genomes. Using immunoSEQ multiplex PCR, the repertoire was profiled, and TCRdb retains in-frame clones only, with some absent. Here the sample spans about 2.1 million clones, around 95% being singletons. Concerning this clone itself: The antigen is undetermined.

The origin of this receptor is a man between 18 and 29 years old in good health. Some clones in this sample may be carry-over from other donors' samples. The chain recombines TRBV28 with TRBJ1-4, with D unclear. The sequenced sample was naive CD8+ T cells from PBMCs. CDR3 residues: CASSLWGQDNEKLFF. In DNA form, the CDR3 reads TGTGCCAGCAGTTTATGGGGTCAGGATAATGAAAAACTGTTTTTT. Full variable domain (outside the CDR3, taken from reference TRBV28 and TRBJ1-4): DVKVTQSSRYLVKRTGEKVFLECVQDMDHENMFWYRQDPGLGLRLIYFSYDVKMKEKGDIPEGYSVSREKKERFSLILESASTNQTSMYLCASSLWGQDNEKLFFGSGTQLSVL.